This TCR beta chain is drawn from a study of blood T cell repertoires in COVID-19. Study-level information: The samples span acute and convalescent COVID-19 from the United States, Italy and Spain. PBMCs, B-cell-depleted T cells, or T cells were the source of the cDNA or gDNA that made up the material.

Original analysis: Estimates of nucleated cell counts were drawn from the amplification of reference gene primers. Method: immunoSEQ multiplex PCR; TCRdb's copy keeps in-frame clones and lacks some. The V and J calls and the clone size are those of that table, but D and trimming were determined from the DNA. The repertoire holds around 230,000 clones, with roughly 90% as singletons. With V trimmed by 2 bases and J by 2 bases, 5 bases remained unmatched. CDR3 length: 15 residues. From germline, CDR1 is KGHSH and CDR2 LQKENI. The chain joins TRBV18 to TRBJ1-2, with TRBD1 identical over 7 bases. The receptor was isolated from a man aged 25-40 years who had recovered from COVID-19. Input material: peripheral blood. Here the CDR3 DNA reads TGTGCCAGCTCACCAAAAGGGACAGCAAACTATGGCTACACCTTC. Its translation: CASSPKGTANYGYTF.